This T cell receptor beta chain is from a study of shared clonotypes between healthy human individuals. For this clone: Different DNA sequences within this sample yield the same CDR3.

This CDR3 is 14 amino acids long. In germline, CDR1 is SGHTA, CDR2 FQGNSA. The junction had 7 bases not matched to a gene; V was cut back by 5 bases and J by 3 bases. TCRdb's copy holds only in-frame clones and misses some; the assay was immunoSEQ multiplex PCR. The data hold 2 million to 3 million clones, with around 90% observed a single time. The chain combines TRBV7-2 with TRBJ2-7, with 7 bases lining up with TRBD2. Input material: naive CD4+ T cells sorted from blood. Subset denoted: CD45RA+ positively selected. The TCR comes from a man younger than 35 in good health. The CDR3 sequence: CASSRSGGSYEQYF. The DNA of the CDR3 is TGTGCCAGCAGCCGTTCCGGGGGGAGCTACGAGCAGTACTTC.